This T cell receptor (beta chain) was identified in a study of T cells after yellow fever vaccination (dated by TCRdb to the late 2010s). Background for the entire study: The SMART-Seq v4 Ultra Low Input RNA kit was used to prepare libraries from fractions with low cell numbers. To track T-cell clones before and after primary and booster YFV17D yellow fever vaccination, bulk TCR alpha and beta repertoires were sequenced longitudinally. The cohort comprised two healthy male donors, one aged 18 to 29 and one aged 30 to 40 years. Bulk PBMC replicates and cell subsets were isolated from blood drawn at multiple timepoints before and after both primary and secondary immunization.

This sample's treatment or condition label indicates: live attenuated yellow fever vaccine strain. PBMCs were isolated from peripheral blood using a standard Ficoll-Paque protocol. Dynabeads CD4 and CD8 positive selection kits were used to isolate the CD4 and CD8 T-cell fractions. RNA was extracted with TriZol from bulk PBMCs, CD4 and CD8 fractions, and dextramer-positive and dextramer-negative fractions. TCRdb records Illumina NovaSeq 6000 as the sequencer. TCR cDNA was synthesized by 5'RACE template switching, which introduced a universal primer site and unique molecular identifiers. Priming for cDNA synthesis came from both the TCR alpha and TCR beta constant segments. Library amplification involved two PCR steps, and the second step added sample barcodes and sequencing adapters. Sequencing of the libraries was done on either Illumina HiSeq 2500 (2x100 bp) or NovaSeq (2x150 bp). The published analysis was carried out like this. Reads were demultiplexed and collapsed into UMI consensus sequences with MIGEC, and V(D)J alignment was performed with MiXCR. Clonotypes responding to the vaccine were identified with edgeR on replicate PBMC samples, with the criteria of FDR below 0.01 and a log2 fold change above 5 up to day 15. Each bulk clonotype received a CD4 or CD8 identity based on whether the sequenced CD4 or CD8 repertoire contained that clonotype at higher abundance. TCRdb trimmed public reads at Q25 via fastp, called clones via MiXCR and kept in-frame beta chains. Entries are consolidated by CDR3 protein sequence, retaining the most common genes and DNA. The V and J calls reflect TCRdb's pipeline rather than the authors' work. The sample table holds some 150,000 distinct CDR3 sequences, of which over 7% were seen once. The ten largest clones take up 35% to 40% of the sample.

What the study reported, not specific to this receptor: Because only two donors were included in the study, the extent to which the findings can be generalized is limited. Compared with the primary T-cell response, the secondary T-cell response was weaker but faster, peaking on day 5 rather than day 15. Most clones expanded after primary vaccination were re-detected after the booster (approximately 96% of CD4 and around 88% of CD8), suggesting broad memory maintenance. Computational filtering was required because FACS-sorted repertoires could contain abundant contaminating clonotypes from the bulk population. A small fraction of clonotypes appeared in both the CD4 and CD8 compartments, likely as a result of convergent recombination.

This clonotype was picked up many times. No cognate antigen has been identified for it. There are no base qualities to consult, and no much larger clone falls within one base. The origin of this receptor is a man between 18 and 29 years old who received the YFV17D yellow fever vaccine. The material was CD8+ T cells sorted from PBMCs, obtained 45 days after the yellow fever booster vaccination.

The CDR3 region has the sequence CASSYSSEIGGYTF. The nucleotide sequence reads TGTGCCAGCAGTTATTCCTCGGAGATCGGCGGCTACACCTTC. Here the chain combines TRBV6-2 or TRBV6-3 and TRBJ1-2, with no confident D gene call. The germline ends are 16 bases apart after V is trimmed by 3 bases and J by 8 bases. The germline V gene encodes CDR1 MNHEY and CDR2 SVGEGT. The cysteine opens and the phenylalanine closes a CDR3 of 14 amino acids. The only DNA kept is the CDR3, 42 bases in frame from the first base.